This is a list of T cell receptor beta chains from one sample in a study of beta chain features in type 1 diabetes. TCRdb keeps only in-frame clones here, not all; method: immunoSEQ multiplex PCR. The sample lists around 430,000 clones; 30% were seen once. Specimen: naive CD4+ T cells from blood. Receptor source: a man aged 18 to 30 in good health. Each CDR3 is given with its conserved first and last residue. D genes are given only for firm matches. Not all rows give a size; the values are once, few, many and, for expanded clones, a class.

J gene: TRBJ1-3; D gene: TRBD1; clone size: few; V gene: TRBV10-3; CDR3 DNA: TGTGCCATCAGTGAACCCGGGACAGGGGCAGGAAACACCATATATTTT; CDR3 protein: CAISEPGTGAGNTIYF
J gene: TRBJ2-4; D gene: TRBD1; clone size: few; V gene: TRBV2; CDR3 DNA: TGTGCCAGCAGTACGACAGGGGGTTCGGACATTCAGTACTTC; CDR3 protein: CASSTTGGSDIQYF
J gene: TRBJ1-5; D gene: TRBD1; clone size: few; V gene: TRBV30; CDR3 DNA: TGTGCCTGGTCGACAGGGGCTAGCAATCAGCCCCAGCATTTT; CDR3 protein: CAWSTGASNQPQHF
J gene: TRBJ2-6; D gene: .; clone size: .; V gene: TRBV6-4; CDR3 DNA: TGTGCCAGCAGTGCGGCGGGCTCTGGGGCCAACGTCCTGACTTTC; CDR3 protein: CASSAAGSGANVLTF
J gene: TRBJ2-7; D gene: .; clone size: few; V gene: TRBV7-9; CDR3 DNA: TGTGCCAGCAGCTTTGGGGGAGCAGCGTGGGAGCAGTACTTC; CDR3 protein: CASSFGGAAWEQYF
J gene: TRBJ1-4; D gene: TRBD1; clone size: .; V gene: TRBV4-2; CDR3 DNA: TGTGCCAGCAGTTGGGACAGGGTAACTGAAAAACTGTTTTTT; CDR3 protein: CASSWDRVTEKLFF
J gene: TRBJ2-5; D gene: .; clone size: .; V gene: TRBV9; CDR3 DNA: TGTGCCAGCAGCGTACAGGGCGTGCAGACCCAGTACTTC; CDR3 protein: CASSVQGVQTQYF
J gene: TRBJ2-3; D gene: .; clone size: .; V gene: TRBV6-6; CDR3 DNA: TGTGCCAGCACCGAGGCTGGACAGCTACCAGATACGCAGTATTTT; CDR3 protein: CASTEAGQLPDTQYF
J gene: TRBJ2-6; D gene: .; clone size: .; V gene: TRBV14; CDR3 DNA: TGTGCCAGCAGCCAAGCAGGGGCAGGGGCCAACGTCCTGACTTTC; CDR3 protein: CASSQAGAGANVLTF
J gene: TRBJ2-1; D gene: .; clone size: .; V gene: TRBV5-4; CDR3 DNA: TGTGCCAGCAGCTCCGGTCGCGACAATGAGCAGTTCTTC; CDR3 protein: CASSSGRDNEQFF
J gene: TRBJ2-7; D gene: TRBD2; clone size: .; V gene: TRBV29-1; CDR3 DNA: TGCAGCGTTAGAGGACTAGCGGGAGGCGAGCAGTACTTC; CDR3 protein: CSVRGLAGGEQYF
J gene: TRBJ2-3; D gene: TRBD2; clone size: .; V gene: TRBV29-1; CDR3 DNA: TGCAGCGGCCGACTAGCGAGCACAGATACGCAGTATTTT; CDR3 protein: CSGRLASTDTQYF
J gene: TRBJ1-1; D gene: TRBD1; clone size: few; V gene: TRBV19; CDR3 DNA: TGTGCCAGTAGTATCATGGTTCTTGGGACAGGGGCGAACACTGAAGCTTTCTTT; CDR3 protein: CASSIMVLGTGANTEAFF
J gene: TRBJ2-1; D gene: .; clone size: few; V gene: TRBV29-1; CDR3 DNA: TGCAGCGTCGCGGGGGACAGGTCAAGCTCCTACAATGAGCAGTTCTTC; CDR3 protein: CSVAGDRSSSYNEQFF
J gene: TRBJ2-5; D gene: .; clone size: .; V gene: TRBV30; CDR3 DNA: TGTGCCTGGAGTGGCTGGATGAAGGAGACCCAGTACTTC; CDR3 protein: CAWSGWMKETQYF
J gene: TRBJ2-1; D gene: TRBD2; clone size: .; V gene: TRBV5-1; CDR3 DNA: TGCGCCAGCAGCGCAAGACTAGCGGGAAGCGGTGAGCAGTTCTTC; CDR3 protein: CASSARLAGSGEQFF
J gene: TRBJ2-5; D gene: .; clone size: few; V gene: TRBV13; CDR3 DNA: TGTGCCAGCAGCTTCACGGGAGAAGAGACCCAGTACTTC; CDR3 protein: CASSFTGEETQYF
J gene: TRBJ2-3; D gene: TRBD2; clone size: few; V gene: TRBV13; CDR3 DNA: TGTGCCAGCAGCATGTCTAGCGGGAGTTCTCTCCGAACAGATACGCAGTATTTT; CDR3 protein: CASSMSSGSSLRTDTQYF
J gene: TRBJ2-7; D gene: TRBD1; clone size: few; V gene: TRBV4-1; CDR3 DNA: TGCGCCAGCAGCCAAGTACCCTGGACAGGGCCTGGATACGAGCAGTACTTC; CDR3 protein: CASSQVPWTGPGYEQYF
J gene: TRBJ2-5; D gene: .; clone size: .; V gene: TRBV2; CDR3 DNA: TGTGCCAGCAGGAGGGACCGCGGAGGGAAGTACCAAGAGACCCAGTACTTC; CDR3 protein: CASRRDRGGKYQETQYF
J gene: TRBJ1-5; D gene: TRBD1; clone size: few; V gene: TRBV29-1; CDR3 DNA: TGCAGCACCGGACAGGTCCGCAATCAGCCCCAGCATTTT; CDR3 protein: CSTGQVRNQPQHF
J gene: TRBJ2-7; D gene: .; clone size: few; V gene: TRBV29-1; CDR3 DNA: TGCAGCGTTAACAGCAACTACGAGCAGTACTTC; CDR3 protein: CSVNSNYEQYF
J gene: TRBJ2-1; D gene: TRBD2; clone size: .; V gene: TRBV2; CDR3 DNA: TGTGCCAGCAGTGAGCTAGCGGGAGGTATAAATGAGCAGTTCTTC; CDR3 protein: CASSELAGGINEQFF
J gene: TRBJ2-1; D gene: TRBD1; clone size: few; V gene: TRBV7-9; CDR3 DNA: TGTGCCAGCAGCTTAGTAGCAGGGGGCTACAATGAGCAGTTCTTC; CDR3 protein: CASSLVAGGYNEQFF
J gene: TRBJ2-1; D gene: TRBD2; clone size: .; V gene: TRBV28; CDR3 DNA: TGTGCCAGCAGTATCAGCGGGAGGCTCAGTGAGCAGTTCTTC; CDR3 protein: CASSISGRLSEQFF
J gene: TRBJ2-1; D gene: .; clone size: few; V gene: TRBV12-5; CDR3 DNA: TGTGCTAGTGGCCCGTTGGGGGGACACGCACCTAACGAGCAGTTCTTC; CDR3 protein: CASGPLGGHAPNEQFF
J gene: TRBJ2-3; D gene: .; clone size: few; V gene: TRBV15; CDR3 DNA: TGTGCCACCAGCAACGGGCTAAAAGGGACAGATACGCAGTATTTT; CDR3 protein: CATSNGLKGTDTQYF
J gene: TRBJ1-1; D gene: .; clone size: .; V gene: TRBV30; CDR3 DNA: TGTGCCTGGAGTAACACAGTCGGGAACACTGAAGCTTTCTTT; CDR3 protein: CAWSNTVGNTEAFF
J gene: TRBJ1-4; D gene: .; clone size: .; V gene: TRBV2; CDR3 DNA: TGTGCCACCTCAGGGGTGCTTAATGAAAAACTGTTTTTT; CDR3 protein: CATSGVLNEKLFF
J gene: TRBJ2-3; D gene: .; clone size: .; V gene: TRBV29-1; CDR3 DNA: TGCAGCGCTCAGGAACAGGCCTATACGCAGTATTTT; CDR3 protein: CSAQEQAYTQYF
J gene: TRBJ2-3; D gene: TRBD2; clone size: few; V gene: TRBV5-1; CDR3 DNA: TGCGCCAGCAGCTTGTTTAATAGCGGGATACAAGATACGCAGTATTTT; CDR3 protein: CASSLFNSGIQDTQYF
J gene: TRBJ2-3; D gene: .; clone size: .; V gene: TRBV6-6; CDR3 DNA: TGTGCCAGCAGACGGAGGGACCCTAGCACAGATACGCAGTATTTT; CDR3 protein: CASRRRDPSTDTQYF
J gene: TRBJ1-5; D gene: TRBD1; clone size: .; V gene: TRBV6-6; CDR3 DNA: TGTGCCAGCTCCTCCCAGGACAGGGGGGATCAGCCCCAGCATTTT; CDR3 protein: CASSSQDRGDQPQHF
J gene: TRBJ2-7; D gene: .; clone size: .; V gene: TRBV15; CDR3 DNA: TGTGCCACCAGCAGAGACCGCGCGGTGCAGTACTTC; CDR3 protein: CATSRDRAVQYF
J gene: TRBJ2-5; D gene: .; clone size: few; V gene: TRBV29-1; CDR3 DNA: TGCAGTATGCTGGGTGGCCAAGAGACCCAGTACTTC; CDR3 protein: CSMLGGQETQYF
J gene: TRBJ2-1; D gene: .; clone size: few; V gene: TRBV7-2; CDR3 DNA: TGTGCCAGCGGAACTCGAGCGGACAATGAGCAGTTCTTC; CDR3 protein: CASGTRADNEQFF